This TCR beta chain emerged from a study of blood T cell repertoires in COVID-19. Study as a whole: From the United States, Italy and Spain came samples of acute and convalescent COVID-19. In each case, the material was cDNA or gDNA derived from T cells, B-cell-depleted T cells, or PBMCs.

Original processing notes: By means of reference gene primer amplification, nucleated cell counts were estimated. Libraries were prepared by immunoSEQ multiplex PCR; TCRdb keeps only in-frame clonotypes and omits some of them. V and J calls and clone size are given by that table; D and trimming were obtained from the DNA. Of approximately 250,000 clones listed, around 86% are singletons. CDR3 length: 15 residues. V lost 3 bases to trimming and J lost 0 bases; unmatched junction nucleotides: 4. Germline V lookup: CDR1 SGHRS, CDR2 YFSETQ. This TCR came from a man in his thirties or forties who had recovered from COVID-19. Sequencing was performed on peripheral blood. The V and J genes are TRBV5-1 and TRBJ2-3; 7 bases match TRBD2. The chain's CDR3 is CASSSPSGSTDTQYF. CDR3 nucleotide sequence: TGCGCCAGCAGCTCCCCTAGCGGCAGCACAGATACGCAGTATTTT.